This record looks at one T cell receptor (beta chain) sequence and its context. This clone occurred once. Its antigen is currently not known. One base away there is no much larger clone; base qualities are not given. The CDR3 measures 16 amino acids from cysteine to phenylalanine. Only the CDR3 part of the read is kept: 48 bases, read in frame from the first base. CDR1 SGHDN and CDR2 FVKESK are derived from the germline V gene. Trimming leaves V shorter by 1 base and J shorter by 7 bases, with the junction holding 10 bases beyond the gene matches. The sample is drawn from a study of graft-versus-host responses after intestinal transplantation (dated by TCRdb to the early 2020s). For context, the study as a whole: The transplants that recipients received were multivisceral, liver-intestinal, or isolated intestinal. After intestinal transplantation, graft-versus-host and host-versus-graft alloreactive T cell clones were followed in the graft, circulation and bone marrow using bulk TCR-beta CDR3 sequencing. Rather than going through the commercial service, samples from three later patients were sequenced in-house on an Illumina MiSeq and processed with MiXCR. Every recipient was given anti-thymocyte globulin induction, followed by about three years of maintenance tacrolimus and steroids. To identify alloreactive clones, pre-transplant mixed lymphocyte reaction products were sequenced and then compared with unstimulated pre-transplant donor and recipient T cells. Donor T cell macrochimerism was defined as a peak of at least 4% donor T cells among recipient peripheral blood mononuclear cells. A cohort of 24 intestinal transplant recipients, including one retransplant, was enrolled, and a few patients lacking pretransplant specimens were excluded.

Library method: the immunoSEQ multiplex PCR assay. For most patients, genomic DNA was isolated with the Qiagen DNeasy Blood and Tissue Kit and shipped frozen to Adaptive Biotechnologies for TCR sequencing. For most patients, genomic DNA was subjected to high-throughput TCR-beta CDR3 sequencing by Adaptive Biotechnologies. The study's own analysis went as follows. Adaptive's ImmunoSEQ software was the source of the TCR sequencing data for 18 patients, while three other patients were processed with MiXCR and VDJtools. CD4 versus CD8 sorting errors were corrected by removing sequences found in both subsets at a frequency ratio below 5:1. Because the origin of CDR3 nucleotide sequences shared between donor and recipient could not be assigned, those sequences were removed. At least 2-fold expansion over unstimulated cells and a minimum CFSE-low frequency of 0.002% (template counts) or 0.001% (read counts) were required for clones to be classified as alloreactive. Clones were considered mappable if detected in sequenced pre-transplant spleen, lymph node, or MLR CFSE-low populations of the donor or recipient. The cumulative frequency of alloreactive clones was calculated as a percentage of all sequences, weighted by copy number. Drawn from immuneACCESS, this table holds only the in-frame rearrangements with V and J called that TCRdb kept. Clones are partly lost; checked studies trace under half to an unresolved V gene and leave the rest unexplained. Clone size and V and J calls were adopted from that table, with D and trimming inferred from the DNA. The sample contains 39,000 or so clones, roughly 92% of them found a single time. Jointly, the top ten make up 21% of the sample.

The sample's time point label, decoded: cells obtained before transplantation from donor or recipient. CD3+CD4+ and CD3+CD8+ populations were FACS-sorted from unstimulated pre-transplant donor and recipient cells taken from spleen or lymph nodes. Study-wide conclusions, independent of this receptor: Peak levels of circulating GvH clones were associated with declines in HvG clones early after transplant. In the allografts of patients with donor T cell macrochimerism, GvH to HvG T cell clonal ratios were high. The relatively low number and heterogeneity of intestinal transplant patients limited the conclusions. GvH clones were detected in recipient bone marrow, and some appeared earlier in ileal mucosa or blood, consistent with an intestinal mucosal origin.

Sequences were derived from unstimulated CD8+ T cells sorted from spleen or lymph node cells, sampled before transplant. Recombination linked TRBV14 to TRBJ2-1; 7 of the junction bases match TRBD2. The receptor was derived from a human donor who was the organ donor for an intestinal transplant. The CDR3 region: CASSQVYQRGYNEQFF. In nucleotide form, the sequence is TGTGCCAGCAGCCAAGTATACCAGCGGGGCTATAATGAGCAGTTCTTC.